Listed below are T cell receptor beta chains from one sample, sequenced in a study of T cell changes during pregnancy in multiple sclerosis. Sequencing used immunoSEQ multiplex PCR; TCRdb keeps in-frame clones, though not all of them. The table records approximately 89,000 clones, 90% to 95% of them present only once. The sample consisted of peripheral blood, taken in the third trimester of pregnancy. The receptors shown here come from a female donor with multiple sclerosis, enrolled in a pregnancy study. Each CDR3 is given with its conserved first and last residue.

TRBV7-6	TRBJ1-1	CASSSEGSNTEAFF
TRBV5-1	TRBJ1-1	CASSYTEGTTEAFF
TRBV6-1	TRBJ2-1	CASSDRGSNEQFF
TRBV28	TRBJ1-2	CASTYGHNYGYTF
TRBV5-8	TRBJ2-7	CASSLGRGLYEQYF
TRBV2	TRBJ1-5	CASSRTAASNQPQHF
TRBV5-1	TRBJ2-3	CASSLEQGWGDTQYF
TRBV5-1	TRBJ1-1	CASSIDRGTEAFF
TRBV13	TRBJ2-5	CASSLGRTAQETQYF
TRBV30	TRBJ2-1	CAWSLAIKGRTSGRSLLNEQFF
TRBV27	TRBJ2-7	CASSLGAASYEQYF
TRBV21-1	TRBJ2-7	CASSKVGTSGSPKCLGEQYF
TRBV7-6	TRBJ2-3	CASSLGAVSTDTQYF
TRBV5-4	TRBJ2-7	CASSPKDRLFGGPVNYEQYF
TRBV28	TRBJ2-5	CASSWGYPQGGQETQYF
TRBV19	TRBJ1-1	CASSLRDIGSRYTEAFF
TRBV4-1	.	CASSQEALAGDEQYF
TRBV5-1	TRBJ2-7	CASSLRSLDEQYF
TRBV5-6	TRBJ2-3	CASSTDLSSTDTQYF
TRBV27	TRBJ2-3	CASRSHLAAATDTQYF
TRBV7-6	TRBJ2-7	CASSLRTSGGEQYF